This TCR beta chain came from a study of regulatory T cells in long-lasting Graves disease. Library construction for TCR beta used iRepertoire HTBI primers and Arm-PCR of CDR3 regions. Under the authors' procedure: 60 or so TRBV and some 14 TRBJ segments were identified across samples. TCRdb used MiXCR to reprocess the multiplex PCR reads, holding one entry per CDR3 protein. The V and J calls and clone size come from TCRdb's table, not from the authors' own analysis. The sample includes some 420,000 distinct CDR3 sequences, around a fifth of them seen just once. Described time point: persistent/refractory GD, antithyroid drugs over 5 years with positive TRAb. Researchers made the TCR library from RNA that was extracted from PBMCs. The diagnosis of Graves' disease used American Thyroid Association guidelines. As collected, the peripheral blood samples measured around 9 milliliters each and went into EDTA tubes.

This clonotype was counted a few times. The sample was peripheral blood mononuclear cells (PBMCs), taken when the disease was refractory, from a patient treated with antithyroid drugs. This receptor was identified in a female donor with Graves disease.

Here the CDR3 DNA reads TGTGCCAGCAGCCCAGAACCTACCATGAACACTGAAGCTTTCTTT. Amino acid sequence: CASSPEPTMNTEAFF. The chain has TRBV9 and TRBJ1-1, with D unclear. V lost 4 bases, J lost 0 bases, and 13 bases lay in between. CDR3 size: 15 residues. Germline CDR1 reads SGDLS; CDR2 reads YYNGEE.